A single sample gave rise to the 21 T cell receptor beta chains below, sequenced in a study of blood T cell repertoires in COVID-19. The data were produced by immunoSEQ multiplex PCR, yet TCRdb's version contains in-frame clones alone and is incomplete. This table holds nearly 60,000 clones, nearly 90% found once. The sample comprised peripheral blood. These receptor sequences come from a man between 60 and 75 years old with active COVID-19.

The chain combines TRBV6-4 with TRBJ1-1; D may be TRBD1 (6 bases). V dropped 2 bases and J dropped 10 bases, with 14 bases sitting between them. The CDR3 runs to 13 residues. Germline V CDR1 and CDR2: MRHNA, SNTAGT. The CDR3 nucleotides read TGTGCCAGCAGTGACACGTTGGGGGCACGAGCTTTCTTT. This codes for CASSDTLGARAFF.

The chain links TRBV4-1 to TRBJ1-2; D possibly corresponds to TRBD1 (5 bases). Between the trimmed V and J ends, which lost 3 bases and 4 bases, there was a span of 18 bases. CDR1 is MGHRA and CDR2 is YSYEKL in the germline V gene. CDR3 length: 16 amino acids. CDR3 DNA: TGCGCCAGCAGCCAGGGGGACTTACGGCGGGGCTATGGCTACACCTTC. Encoded protein: CASSQGDLRRGYGYTF.

This clone was seen only once. The V gene is TRBV19, the J gene TRBJ2-7, with 8 positions matching TRBD1. Germline CDR1 and CDR2: LNHDA and SQIVND (reference sequence). Germline trimming cut 4 bases from V and 6 bases from J; bases unmatched to any gene: 11. This CDR3 has 15 amino acids. The CDR3 is CASSTAGQGRSEQYF. CDR3 nucleotides: TGTGCCAGTAGTACAGCCGGACAGGGCCGTAGCGAGCAGTACTTC.

The V call is TRBV7-2, the J call TRBJ2-2; 13 positions agree with TRBD2. Losses at the gene ends were 4 bases for V and 3 bases for J; bases not matched to a gene: 5. The CDR3 extends over 17 amino acids. Germline assignment: CDR1 SGHTA and CDR2 FQGNSA. CDR3 bases: TGTGCCAGCAGCTCCGGGGGACTAGCGGGATACACCGGGGAGCTGTTTTTT. Translation gives CASSSGGLAGYTGELFF.

This chain links TRBV2 with TRBJ1-2; 7 bases agree with TRBD1. V shed 5 bases and J 7 bases; nucleotides not matched to a gene: 10. The CDR3 runs 14 residues. Germline values: CDR1 SNHLY, CDR2 FYNNEI. The CDR3 loop reads CASSFGQADRGYTF. CDR3 DNA: TGTGCCAGCAGTTTTGGACAGGCTGATCGTGGCTACACCTTC. Full variable domain (missing parts from reference TRBV2 and TRBJ1-2): EPEVTQTPSHQVTQMGQEVILRCVPISNHLYFYWYRQILGQKVEFLVSFYNNEISEKSEIFDDQFSVERPDGSNFTLKIRSTKLEDSAMYFCASSFGQADRGYTFGSGTRLTVV.

The chain couples TRBV6-5 to TRBJ2-7, with D perhaps matching TRBD2 (6 bases). V gave up 2 bases and J gave up 6 bases, with 11 bases separating them. Looked up from germline, CDR1 is MNHEY and CDR2 is SVGAGI. CDR3 length equals 13 residues. Here the CDR3 reads CASSYVGGGEQYF. The CDR3 region has the DNA TGTGCCAGCAGTTACGTGGGGGGAGGCGAGCAGTACTTC.

The chain uses TRBV5-1 and TRBJ2-5; D uncertain. CDR1 and CDR2 from the germline V gene are SGHRS and YFSETQ. V was trimmed by 1 base and J by 5 bases, leaving 3 bases between them. The CDR3 runs to 11 residues. The CDR3 is CASSLYETQYF. In DNA, the CDR3 is TGCGCCAGCAGCTTGTATGAGACCCAGTACTTC.

The chain combines TRBV18 with TRBJ1-5; no clear D. Germline CDR1 reads KGHSH; CDR2 reads LQKENI. Trimming stripped 3 bases from V and 6 bases from J, with 9 bases between. CDR3 length equals 13 residues. The CDR3 nucleotides are TGTGCCAGCTCACCCCGGGCGGGTCAGCCCCAGCATTTT. This codes for CASSPRAGQPQHF.

The chain joins TRBV24-1 to TRBJ1-4, with D unresolved. Germline CDR1 KGHDR, CDR2 SFDVKD. V lost 1 base to trimming and J lost 13 bases, with 12 bases between them. The CDR3 covers 13 residues. Here the CDR3 reads CATSDFSGTALFF. DNA for the CDR3: TGTGCCACCAGTGATTTCTCAGGCACGGCACTGTTTTTT.

This sequence joins TRBV6-1 and TRBJ2-7; D is possibly TRBD1 (5 bases). Per the germline V gene, CDR1 is MNHNS and CDR2 is SASEGT. This CDR3 is 15 amino acids long. The ends were cut back, 1 base at V and 6 bases at J, with 16 bases in the middle. Here the CDR3 DNA reads TGTGCCAGCAGTGAAGGTCGCAGGTGGGGCGCCGAGCAGTACTTC. The encoded protein is CASSEGRRWGAEQYF.

DNA of the CDR3: TGTGCCAGCAGCCTAGGGACACCCCGGGTGCAGTTCTTC. Amino acids: CASSLGTPRVQFF. The rearrangement links TRBV5-6 to TRBJ2-1, with D perhaps TRBD1 (6 bases). Germline lookup yields CDR1 SGHDT and CDR2 YYEEEE. The V gene lost 4 bases and the J gene lost 12 bases, with 17 bases spanning the gap. The CDR3 extends over 13 amino acids.

The chain recombines TRBV15 with TRBJ1-6; weak D call: TRBD1 (6 bases). The CDR3 has 16 amino acids. The ends were cut back, 4 bases at V and 10 bases at J, with 20 bases in the middle. The V gene's germline CDR1 is LNHNV and CDR2 YYDKDF (reference sequence). CDR3 region: CATSTPSRGGNSPLHF. DNA of the CDR3: TGTGCCACCAGCACCCCCAGTCGAGGGGGAAACTCACCCCTCCACTTT.

The rearrangement joins TRBV2 to TRBJ2-1; a weak D match, TRBD2 (6 bases). Trimming pared 4 bases from V and 2 bases from J, leaving 6 bases between. The CDR3 has 13 residues. Germline values: CDR1 SNHLY, CDR2 FYNNEI. The CDR3 coding sequence is TGTGCCAGCAGTGGGGAGGCCTACAATGAGCAGTTCTTC. Its protein is CASSGEAYNEQFF.

The J gene is TRBJ2-1, the V gene TRBV5-4, with 12 bases identical to TRBD2. The J segment lost 5 bases and the V segment lost 0 bases, leaving 6 bases of the junction unmatched. The CDR3 extends over 17 amino acids. From germline, CDR1 is SGHNT and CDR2 YYREEE (reference sequence). The CDR3: CASSLELAGGPHNEQFF. In DNA, the CDR3 is TGTGCCAGCAGCTTGGAGCTAGCGGGAGGGCCCCACAATGAGCAGTTCTTC.

This clone was found once. The rearrangement joins TRBV15 to TRBJ1-2; TRBD1 matches at 9 bases. Looked up from germline, CDR1 is LNHNV and CDR2 is YYDKDF (reference sequence). The trim removed 0 bases at V and 4 bases at J, leaving 0 bases unmatched. This CDR3 has 14 amino acids. CDR3 sequence reads: CATSREGQGYGYTF. The CDR3 DNA follows: TGTGCCACCAGCAGAGAGGGACAGGGCTATGGCTACACCTTC.

The chain uses TRBV10-3 and TRBJ2-1, with D perhaps matching TRBD2 (6 bases). The V end was cut by 8 bases, the J end by 1 base, with 21 bases between. The CDR3 contains 17 residues. Per germline, CDR1 ENHRY and CDR2 SYGVKD. The CDR3 DNA follows: TGTGCCATCCAACCCGCGTCGGGGGAGGAATCCTACAATGAGCAGTTCTTC. This sequence encodes CAIQPASGEESYNEQFF.

This sequence joins TRBV24-1 and TRBJ2-5, with a tentative D call TRBD2 (7 bases). The V gene lost 4 bases and the J gene lost 6 bases, with 11 bases spanning the gap. Germline assignment: CDR1 KGHDR and CDR2 SFDVKD. The CDR3 has 13 residues. CDR3 loop: CATSDGGRKTQYF. In nucleotides, the CDR3 is TGTGCCACCAGTGACGGGGGGCGGAAGACCCAGTACTTC.

The rearrangement joins TRBV6-1 to TRBJ1-5, with 9 bases identical to TRBD1. Germline CDR1 is MNHNS and CDR2 is SASEGT. The CDR3 runs 16 residues. The V gene end was trimmed by 2 bases and the J gene end by 5 bases; junction bases not matched to a gene: 7. CDR3 loop: CASSETTGGMYQPQHF. The CDR3 DNA sequence: TGTGCCAGCAGTGAAACGACAGGGGGTATGTATCAGCCCCAGCATTTT.

This chain uses TRBV30 with TRBJ2-7; TRBD1 agrees at 10 bases. This CDR3 region has 14 residues. The ends lost 3 bases at V and 1 base at J; junction bases unmatched: 3. Per the germline V gene, CDR1 is GTSNPN and CDR2 is SVGIG (reference sequence). CDR3 residues: CAWRGQGGSYEQYF. The DNA for the CDR3 is TGTGCCTGGAGAGGACAGGGGGGATCCTACGAGCAGTACTTC.

The gene calls are TRBV19 and TRBJ2-5; 7 bases fit TRBD1. This CDR3 contains 14 residues. The germline CDR1 and CDR2 sequences are LNHDA and SQIVND (reference sequence). Trimming cost V 4 bases and J 3 bases; bases outside gene matches: 5. The CDR3 DNA reads TGTGCCAGTAGTACCACAGGGGCGAAAGAGACCCAGTACTTC. This gives the protein CASSTTGAKETQYF.

The chain has TRBV3-1 (or the pseudogene TRBV3-2) and TRBJ2-1; 12 bases fit TRBD2. Germline values: CDR1 LGHDT, CDR2 YNNKEL (reference sequence). The CDR3 consists of 15 residues. V gave up 4 bases and J gave up 7 bases; unmatched junction bases: 5. The CDR3 nucleotides read TGTGCCAGCAGCCGAAGGACTAGCGGGATTAATGAGCAGTTCTTC. This translates into CASSRRTSGINEQFF.